A selection of T cell receptor beta chains follows, all from one sample in a study of T cell responses to AZD1222 COVID-19 vaccine. Data came from immunoSEQ multiplex PCR; TCRdb stores just in-frame clones and leaves some out. The sample carries over 85,000 clones, over 75% recorded once. Sequenced here: peripheral blood, sampled on day 0 of AZD1222 vaccination. Receptor source: an adult in good health. Both conserved end residues are part of each CDR3.

V gene: TRBV15; J gene: TRBJ2-1; CDR3 protein: CATSREFAGGGNEQFF
V gene: TRBV19; J gene: TRBJ1-2; CDR3 protein: CASSNPGGSDYGYTF
V gene: TRBV5-1; J gene: TRBJ2-1; CDR3 protein: CASSHGSYNEQFF
V gene: TRBV11-2; J gene: TRBJ2-7; CDR3 protein: CASSPLRRSNSYEQYF
V gene: TRBV15; J gene: TRBJ2-1; CDR3 protein: CATSRDISDNEQFF
V gene: TRBV3-1/TRBV3-2; J gene: TRBJ2-7; CDR3 protein: CASSAVGGSSYEQYF
V gene: TRBV2; J gene: TRBJ1-6; CDR3 protein: CASIPDRGLNSPLHF
V gene: TRBV4-1; J gene: TRBJ1-5; CDR3 protein: CASSQETGYNQPQHF
V gene: TRBV7-8; J gene: TRBJ1-5; CDR3 protein: CASSLTVNQPQHF
V gene: TRBV28; J gene: TRBJ1-1; CDR3 protein: CASSLSGGFTEAFF
V gene: TRBV10-3; J gene: TRBJ1-2; CDR3 protein: CAISLDEGQGYGYTF
V gene: TRBV7-2; J gene: TRBJ1-2; CDR3 protein: CASTYRQGVDGYTF
V gene: TRBV6-6; J gene: TRBJ1-1; CDR3 protein: CASSYLQGRRTEAFF
V gene: TRBV19; J gene: TRBJ1-1; CDR3 protein: CASSRRGRENTEAFF
V gene: TRBV19; J gene: TRBJ2-2; CDR3 protein: CASRVAGANTGELFF
V gene: TRBV6-5; J gene: TRBJ1-5; CDR3 protein: CASSYSDRPNQPQHF
V gene: TRBV6-2/TRBV6-3; J gene: TRBJ1-5; CDR3 protein: CASSYRRDRGDNQPQHF
V gene: TRBV4-1; J gene: TRBJ2-3; CDR3 protein: CASSQPNFRGGDTDTQYF
V gene: TRBV28; J gene: TRBJ1-2; CDR3 protein: CASREGSETFYGYTF
V gene: TRBV9; J gene: TRBJ1-1; CDR3 protein: CASSVAQGNTEAFF